The 20 T cell receptor beta chains in this list originate from one sample, sequenced in a study of blood T cell repertoires in COVID-19 (dated by TCRdb to about 2020). The library came from the immunoSEQ multiplex PCR assay. The table was pulled from immuneACCESS by TCRdb, which kept in-frame rearrangements only. Such tables lose some clones; where checked, under half of the loss comes from unresolved V genes, and the rest has no known cause. The sample data list some 230,000 clones, and 85% of these were observed just once. The ten biggest clones cover around 0.96% of the sample. The sample comprised peripheral blood. The receptors derive from a man in his forties with acute or convalescent COVID-19.

The chain carries TRBV19 and TRBJ1-1; D is uncertain. Germline loops: CDR1 LNHDA, CDR2 SQIVND (reference sequence). The CDR3 has 15 amino acids. The V end was cut by 3 bases, the J end by 6 bases, with 17 bases between. CDR3 sequence: CASSITRQLGAEAFF. The CDR3 DNA reads TGTGCCAGTAGTATTACCCGCCAGTTAGGAGCTGAAGCTTTCTTT.

V gene TRBV7-2 combines with J gene TRBJ2-1; TRBD2 matches at 9 bases. There are 16 residues in the CDR3. Looked up from germline, CDR1 is SGHTA and CDR2 is FQGNSA. J gave up 6 bases and V 2 bases, and 8 bases lay outside the gene matches. For the CDR3, the DNA is TGTGCCAGCAGCTTAATCTATAGCGGGGGAGGCAATGAGCAGTTCTTC. It translates to CASSLIYSGGGNEQFF.

The sample holds one count of this clone. The chain employs TRBV5-1 and TRBJ2-2; 7 positions match TRBD2. V trimming: 7 bases; J trimming: 0 bases; junction bases outside the gene matches: 9. This CDR3 comprises 16 residues. Germline CDR1 is SGHRS and CDR2 is YFSETQ. The CDR3 DNA follows: TGCGCCAGCCGCCCTAGCGGCCTCGCGAACACCGGGGAGCTGTTTTTT. Translated, it gives CASRPSGLANTGELFF.

This clone has only one observation. This chain joins TRBV5-4 and TRBJ1-1, with D possibly being TRBD1 (6 bases). V lost 4 bases and J lost 1, with 14 bases in between. The length of the CDR3 is 15 residues. The germline CDR1 and CDR2 sequences are SGHNT and YYREEE (reference sequence). CDR3 sequence reads: CASSKTGLGNTEAFF. CDR3 sequence (DNA): TGTGCCAGCAGCAAAACAGGGTTGGGGAACACTGAAGCTTTCTTT.

This rearrangement joins TRBV7-2 to TRBJ1-5, with 7 positions matching TRBD1. Germline V gene sequence: CDR1 SGHTA, CDR2 FQGNSA. V lost 5 bases, J lost 8 bases, and 6 bases stayed unmatched. The CDR3 sequence is 13 residues long. CDR3 loop: CASSTDREKPQHF. In DNA, the CDR3 is TGTGCCAGCAGCACTGACAGGGAGAAGCCCCAGCATTTT.

The V and J genes are TRBV5-1 and TRBJ2-2; a weak D match, TRBD2 (6 bases). V gave up 4 bases and J gave up 7 bases, with 20 bases separating them. CDR1 and CDR2 (germline): SGHRS, YFSETQ. The CDR3 runs to 16 residues. CDR3 in DNA: TGCGCCAGCAGCCGAACGGCGGGGATGAAGATCGGGGAGCTGTTTTTT. Protein sequence: CASSRTAGMKIGELFF.

As DNA, the CDR3 is TGTGCCAGCAGCCCCCAGACAGGACCCTACGAGCAGTACTTC. This translates into CASSPQTGPYEQYF. The chain couples TRBV7-2 to TRBJ2-7; a weak D match, TRBD1 (6 bases). V was pared by 5 bases and J by 2 bases, with 13 bases between. The germline V gene encodes CDR1 SGHTA and CDR2 FQGNSA. The CDR3 runs to 14 residues.

This clone was seen more than once but under ten times. The V call is TRBV18, the J call TRBJ1-5; 8 nucleotides agree with TRBD1. This CDR3 has 15 residues. The germline V gene encodes CDR1 KGHSH and CDR2 LQKENI. Losses at the gene ends were 0 bases for V and 5 bases for J; bases not matched to a gene: 3. This CDR3 is CASSPPDRGDQPQHF. CDR3 in DNA: TGTGCCAGCTCACCACCCGACAGGGGCGATCAGCCCCAGCATTTT.

V is TRBV5-1 and J is TRBJ2-2; 8 bases align to TRBD2. After removal of 4 bases from V and 5 bases from J, the junction contained 7 bases not matched to a gene. Per germline, CDR1 SGHRS and CDR2 YFSETQ. The CDR3 sequence is 15 residues long. The CDR3 region is CASSTGGRSTGELFF. The CDR3 DNA reads as TGCGCCAGCAGCACGGGGGGGCGGAGTACCGGGGAGCTGTTTTTT.

This rearrangement joins TRBV6-5 to TRBJ2-2; D is ambiguous. The V gene lost 11 bases and the J gene lost 4 bases, with 11 bases spanning the gap. Germline CDR1 is MNHEY and CDR2 is SVGAGI. The CDR3 has 12 amino acids. CDR3 DNA: TGTGCCCTACAGACCGGCACCGGGGAGCTGTTTTTT. It yields the protein CALQTGTGELFF.

This chain uses TRBV5-4 with TRBJ1-1; tentatively, D is TRBD1 (6 bases). The CDR3 is made up of 14 amino acids. The germline CDR1 and CDR2 sequences are SGHNT and YYREEE (reference sequence). With 4 bases removed from V and 1 base from J, the gap between germline ends came to 11 bases. CDR3 DNA: TGTGCCAGCAGCCCGCGGGGGGCGAACACTGAAGCTTTCTTT. It codes for CASSPRGANTEAFF. The variable domain in full, completed from reference TRBV5-4 and TRBJ1-1, reads ETGVTQSPTHLIKTRGQQVTLRCSSQSGHNTVSWYQQALGQGPQFIFQYYREEENGRGNFPPRFSGLQFPNYSSELNVNALELDDSALYLCASSPRGANTEAFFGQGTRLTVV.

The V and J genes are TRBV27 and TRBJ1-5, with D unresolved. V was trimmed by 2 bases and J by 4 bases, leaving 6 bases between them. This CDR3 contains 13 residues. Germline CDR1 reads MNHEY; CDR2 reads SMNVEV (reference sequence). The CDR3 DNA reads as TGTGCCAGCAGTTTAGCCAGAAATCAGCCCCAGCATTTT. Its protein is CASSLARNQPQHF.

This clone was found once. The rearrangement links TRBV27 to TRBJ2-3; 8 bases map to TRBD2. The germline CDR1 and CDR2 sequences are MNHEY and SMNVEV (reference sequence). Trimming took 3 bases from V and 0 from J; bases not matched to a gene: 2. This CDR3 region has 15 residues. CDR3 amino acids: CASSLRGASTDTQYF. In DNA form, the CDR3 reads TGTGCCAGCAGTTTGCGGGGGGCTAGCACAGATACGCAGTATTTT.

The J gene is TRBJ1-4, the V gene TRBV5-1; 8 bases map to TRBD1. V dropped 4 bases and J dropped 8; count of bases not matched to a gene: 4. Germline CDR1 is SGHRS and CDR2 is YFSETQ. This CDR3 spans 13 amino acids. CDR3 residues: CASSRGTGEKLFF. DNA for the CDR3: TGCGCCAGCAGCCGAGGGACAGGCGAAAAACTGTTTTTT.

The rearrangement uses TRBV6-5 and TRBJ1-2; 7 positions agree with TRBD1. J gave up 3 bases and V 6 bases, and 7 bases lay outside the gene matches. Germline CDR1 MNHEY, CDR2 SVGAGI. The CDR3 loop spans 14 amino acids. Here the CDR3 DNA reads TGTGCCAGCAGCCTTAGACAGGGTCACTATGGCTACACCTTC. This sequence encodes CASSLRQGHYGYTF.

V gene TRBV6-5 combines with J gene TRBJ1-1; the D gene is possibly TRBD1 (5 bases). Germline assignment: CDR1 MNHEY and CDR2 SVGAGI. The ends were cut back, 2 bases at V and 5 bases at J, with 12 bases in the middle. The CDR3 has 14 amino acids. The DNA of the CDR3 is TGTGCCAGCAGTTACCAGGCAGGGAAAACTGAAGCTTTCTTT. The encoded protein is CASSYQAGKTEAFF.

The chain links TRBV5-1 to TRBJ2-3; TRBD1 matches 9 bases. CDR1 and CDR2 from the germline V gene are SGHRS and YFSETQ. Trimming cost V 4 bases and J 5 bases; bases outside gene matches: 11. The CDR3 is 16 amino acids. CDR3 in amino acids: CASSAGTGYARDTQYF. CDR3 in DNA: TGCGCCAGCAGCGCCGGGACAGGGTATGCTCGAGATACGCAGTATTTT.

This clone was observed once. The rearrangement joins TRBV9 to TRBJ2-7, with D unresolved. The CDR3 has 14 residues. The V end was cut by 0 bases, the J end by 0 bases, with 7 bases between. Germline V gene data show CDR1 as SGDLS and CDR2 as YYNGEE. CDR3 residues: CASSVVPSSYEQYF. The CDR3 nucleotides read TGTGCCAGCAGCGTAGTGCCGAGCTCCTACGAGCAGTACTTC.

This chain uses TRBV5-6 with TRBJ1-5, with D perhaps TRBD1 (5 bases). The CDR3 sequence is 13 residues long. Germline CDR1 reads SGHDT; CDR2 reads YYEEEE. The ends were cut back, 0 bases at V and 5 bases at J, with 6 bases in the middle. For the CDR3, the DNA is TGTGCCAGCAGCTTGGTAGGGGATCAGCCCCAGCATTTT. This sequence encodes CASSLVGDQPQHF.

This clone appeared a single time. The rearrangement links TRBV12-3 or TRBV12-4 to TRBJ1-5, with TRBD1 as a possible D gene (6 bases). V was trimmed by 6 bases and J by 1 base, leaving 7 bases between them. The CDR3 extends over 13 amino acids. The CDR3: CASSGTSNQPQHF. The CDR3 region has the DNA TGTGCCAGCAGCGGGACAAGCAATCAGCCCCAGCATTTT.